These 24 T cell receptor beta chains originate from one sample sequenced in a study of shared clonotypes between healthy human individuals. Naive CD8 isolation took CD45RO-negative cells positively selected for CCR7 and excluded terminally differentiated effector memory CD45RA+ cells. Data came from immunoSEQ multiplex PCR; TCRdb stores just in-frame clones and leaves some out. The top ten clones hold 0.25% to 0.35% of a sample with hundreds of thousands of clones, roughly 98% of them seen once. Sequencing was carried out using naive CD8+ T cells sorted from blood. The receptors originated from a man aged 25 to 45 in good health.

This chain links TRBV13 with TRBJ2-7; tentative D call: TRBD1 (6 bases). The CDR3 consists of 14 residues. V lost 5 bases and J lost 4, with 15 bases in between. CDR1 and CDR2 from the germline V gene are PRHDT and FYEKMQ (reference sequence). CDR3 DNA sequence: TGTGCCAGCAGCCCATCGGACGGGACATACGAGCAGTACTTC. It encodes CASSPSDGTYEQYF.

J is TRBJ1-1 and V is TRBV4-1; unclear D gene. The germline V gene has CDR1 MGHRA and CDR2 YSYEKL. Trimming took 0 bases from V and 1 from J, leaving 9 bases between them. The CDR3 runs 15 residues. CDR3 protein: CASSQETRGNTEAFF. CDR3 in DNA: TGCGCCAGCAGCCAAGAGACGCGGGGGAACACTGAAGCTTTCTTT.

V is TRBV25-1 and J is TRBJ2-7; 7 bases line up with TRBD1. The CDR3 is 15 amino acids. In germline, CDR1 is MGHDK, CDR2 SYGVNS. V lost 8 bases to trimming and J lost 3 bases; unmatched junction nucleotides: 13. CDR3 loop: CASPQPTGNFYEQYF. CDR3 DNA sequence: TGTGCCAGCCCCCAACCGACAGGGAACTTCTACGAGCAGTACTTC.

The J gene is TRBJ1-5, the V gene TRBV9, with D perhaps TRBD1 (6 bases). Trimming left V 5 bases short and J 0 bases short, with 12 bases between. Germline CDR1 is SGDLS and CDR2 is YYNGEE. The CDR3 is made up of 15 amino acids. CDR3 DNA: TGTGCCAGCAGTTACGAGGGGGTTAGCAATCAGCCCCAGCATTTT. This encodes CASSYEGVSNQPQHF.

The chain employs TRBV19 and TRBJ1-1; D ambiguous. Germline values: CDR1 LNHDA, CDR2 SQIVND (reference sequence). Trimming pared 4 bases from V and 4 bases from J, leaving 13 bases between. The CDR3 is 14 residues long. CDR3 DNA sequence: TGTGCCAGTAGTACAAACCTCGGGGTCACTGAAGCTTTCTTT. This codes for CASSTNLGVTEAFF. Together with reference TRBV19 and TRBJ1-1, the CDR3 gives the full variable domain: DGGITQSPKYLFRKEGQNVTLSCEQNLNHDAMYWYRQDPGQGLRLIYYSQIVNDFQKGDIAEGYSVSREKKESFPLTVTSAQKNPTAFYLCASSTNLGVTEAFFGQGTRLTVV.

The J gene is TRBJ2-4, the V gene TRBV5-4; D is tentatively TRBD1 or TRBD2 (5 bases each). V dropped 0 bases and J dropped 7 bases, with 11 bases sitting between them. This CDR3 is built from 14 residues. In germline, CDR1 is SGHNT, CDR2 YYREEE (reference sequence). The CDR3 reads CASSLGGTQNIQYF. In DNA form, the CDR3 reads TGTGCCAGCAGCTTGGGAGGGACCCAGAACATTCAGTACTTC.

The V call is TRBV9, the J call TRBJ2-3; 10 positions agree with TRBD1. V lost 4 bases and J lost 5; bases outside the gene matches: 7. CDR1 SGDLS and CDR2 YYNGEE come from the germline V gene. The CDR3 runs to 15 residues. This CDR3 is CASSPVGTGVDTQYF. The CDR3 DNA sequence: TGTGCCAGCAGCCCAGTCGGGACAGGGGTAGATACGCAGTATTTT.

This chain connects TRBV7-9 to TRBJ2-1; 9 bases line up with TRBD2. The CDR3 loop spans 14 amino acids. In germline, CDR1 is SEHNR, CDR2 FQNEAQ (reference sequence). The junction had 4 bases not matched to a gene; V was cut back by 6 bases and J by 4 bases. This CDR3 reads CASRSLAGYNEQFF. The CDR3 nucleotides read TGTGCCAGCAGATCTCTAGCGGGATACAATGAGCAGTTCTTC. Variable domain in full (rest from reference TRBV7-9 and TRBJ2-1): DTGVSQNPRHKITKRGQNVTFRCDPISEHNRLYWYRQTLGQGPEFLTYFQNEAQLEKSRLLSDRFSAERPKGSFSTLEIQRTEQGDSAMYLCASRSLAGYNEQFFGPGTRLTVL.

DNA of the CDR3: TGCGCCAGCAGTGATGTGGAGACTCAACCGGAGACGCAGTATTTT. Amino acid sequence: CASSDVETQPETQYF. The chain is built from TRBV10-1 and TRBJ2-3, with no clear D. The CDR3 runs 15 residues. Germline CDR1 reads WNHNN; CDR2 reads SYGVQD (reference sequence). Trimming shortened V by 3 bases and J by 9 bases, and 19 bases separated the two germline ends.

CDR3 sequence: CSVEGTGSNEQFF. Here the CDR3 DNA reads TGCAGCGTTGAAGGGACAGGGAGCAATGAGCAGTTCTTC. The chain recombines TRBV29-1 with TRBJ2-1, with 8 bases that match TRBD1. This CDR3 contains 13 residues. V trimming: 1 base; J trimming: 6 bases; junction bases outside the gene matches: 2. The germline CDR1 and CDR2 sequences are SQVTM and ANQGSEA.

The chain recombines TRBV11-3 with TRBJ2-7, with TRBD2 matching over 8 bases. This CDR3 spans 14 amino acids. V lost 0 bases and J lost 6; bases outside the gene matches: 4. The V gene's germline CDR1 is SGHNT and CDR2 YENEEA. As DNA, the CDR3 is TGTGCCAGCAGCTTAGACGGGAGGGCCGGCGAGCAGTACTTC. Translated, it gives CASSLDGRAGEQYF.

This chain uses TRBV7-9 with TRBJ2-5; 10 positions agree with TRBD2. Per the germline V gene, CDR1 is SEHNR and CDR2 is FQNEAQ (reference sequence). The CDR3 runs to 16 residues. Trimming at V came to 3 bases and at J to 2 bases, leaving 6 bases not matched to a gene. CDR3 loop: CASSFRTSGVQETQYF. The CDR3 DNA reads TGTGCCAGCAGCTTCCGGACTAGCGGAGTACAAGAGACCCAGTACTTC.

This clone occurred once. This chain connects TRBV6-6 to TRBJ2-5, with 7 bases that match TRBD2. CDR1 is MNHNY and CDR2 is SVGAGI in the germline V gene (reference sequence). This CDR3 is 13 amino acids long. Trimming cost V 0 bases and J 9 bases; bases outside gene matches: 4. The CDR3 sequence is CASSYSGAGPQYF. In DNA, the CDR3 is TGTGCCAGCAGTTACTCCGGAGCGGGGCCCCAGTACTTC.

This chain connects TRBV9 to TRBJ2-2; 16 positions match TRBD2. The germline gives CDR1 SGDLS, CDR2 YYNGEE. CDR3 size: 18 residues. Trimming at V came to 4 bases and at J to 1 base, leaving 4 bases not matched to a gene. CDR3 coding DNA: TGTGCCAGCAGCCCCGGGACTAGCGGGAGGGAGAACACCGGGGAGCTGTTTTTT. It translates to CASSPGTSGRENTGELFF.

The CDR3 reads CASSLQGAYEQYF. For the CDR3, the DNA is TGTGCCAGCAGCTTGCAGGGCGCCTACGAGCAGTACTTC. J is TRBJ2-7 and V is TRBV5-4, with TRBD1 as a possible D gene (5 bases). The V gene's germline CDR1 is SGHNT and CDR2 YYREEE (reference sequence). Trimming pared 1 base from V and 2 bases from J, leaving 7 bases between. The CDR3 has 13 residues.

With regard to this clone: At the DNA level, this CDR3 is encoded by other sequences in the same sample as well. This chain uses TRBV28 with TRBJ2-7; tentative D call: TRBD2 (6 bases). The length of the CDR3 is 14 residues. V was clipped by 3 bases and J by 0 bases, with 9 bases between them. CDR1 is MDHEN, CDR2 SYDVKM, per germline. CDR3 sequence reads: CASSFRGISYEQYF. CDR3 in DNA: TGTGCCAGCAGTTTTCGGGGGATCTCCTACGAGCAGTACTTC.

V gene TRBV30 combines with J gene TRBJ1-1, with a tentative D call TRBD1 (5 bases). The CDR3 is 15 amino acids. CDR1 is GTSNPN and CDR2 is SVGIG in the germline V gene (reference sequence). Trimming left V 0 bases short and J 0 bases short, with 11 bases between. Here the CDR3 DNA reads TGTGCCTGGAGTGTTGCGAGACAGCTGAACACTGAAGCTTTCTTT. Its translation is CAWSVARQLNTEAFF.

The chain employs TRBV13 and TRBJ2-2; 12 nucleotides match TRBD2. The CDR3 totals 16 residues. Per the germline V gene, CDR1 is PRHDT and CDR2 is FYEKMQ (reference sequence). Trimming removed 4 bases from V and 4 bases from J; junction bases left unmatched: 4. The CDR3 DNA reads as TGTGCCAGCAGCTCCGGACTAGCGGGAATCACCGGGGAGCTGTTTTTT. It translates to CASSSGLAGITGELFF.

The CDR3 DNA sequence: TGTGCCAGCAGCTTAGCCACCGGGCACCAAGAGACCCAGTACTTC. This sequence encodes CASSLATGHQETQYF. This chain joins TRBV7-9 and TRBJ2-5; D is unresolved. V lost 0 bases and J 0 bases, leaving 8 bases between the germline ends. From germline, CDR1 is SEHNR and CDR2 FQNEAQ (reference sequence). CDR3 length: 15 residues.

This clone was counted once. This sequence joins TRBV15 and TRBJ2-3; D not certain. Trimming left V 3 bases short and J 1 base short, with 17 bases between. Germline V CDR1 and CDR2: LNHNV, YYDKDF (reference sequence). This CDR3 is built from 17 residues. The CDR3 protein is CATSSFRVVLGTDTQYF. Written as DNA, the CDR3 is TGTGCCACCAGCAGCTTCCGTGTTGTGTTGGGCACAGATACGCAGTATTTT.

This clone showed up just a few times. J is TRBJ2-4 and V is TRBV2, with TRBD2 matching over 10 bases. Germline V lookup: CDR1 SNHLY, CDR2 FYNNEI. J was trimmed by 8 bases and V by 4 bases; bases with no gene match: 8. The CDR3 loop spans 15 amino acids. The DNA for the CDR3 is TGTGCCAGCAGTGGACCCCTAGCGGGAGAGGACATTCAGTACTTC. Protein: CASSGPLAGEDIQYF.

The chain uses TRBV7-9 and TRBJ2-7; 15 bases are shared with TRBD2. The CDR3 is made up of 17 amino acids. Per germline, CDR1 SEHNR and CDR2 FQNEAQ (reference sequence). V lost 8 bases, J lost 0 bases, and 8 bases stayed unmatched. The DNA for the CDR3 is TGTGCCAGCTCCGGGACTAGCGGGAGGAAGGCCTCCTACGAGCAGTACTTC. It yields the protein CASSGTSGRKASYEQYF.

The rearrangement uses TRBV7-9 and TRBJ2-7; D call uncertain. Germline-derived CDR1 and CDR2 are SEHNR and FQNEAQ (reference sequence). V lost 5 bases and J 6 bases, leaving 17 bases between the germline ends. The CDR3 extends over 14 amino acids. The CDR3 region has the DNA TGTGCCAGCAGCACAAGTCTGGGTTTGGGCGAGCAGTACTTC. It encodes CASSTSLGLGEQYF.

The chain has TRBV5-1 and TRBJ2-7; D unclear. V was trimmed by 4 bases and J by 6 bases, leaving 11 bases between them. CDR3 length: 12 residues. Germline loops: CDR1 SGHRS, CDR2 YFSETQ. The CDR3 sequence: CASSPLGVEQYF. DNA of the CDR3: TGCGCCAGCAGCCCCCTAGGAGTCGAGCAGTACTTC.